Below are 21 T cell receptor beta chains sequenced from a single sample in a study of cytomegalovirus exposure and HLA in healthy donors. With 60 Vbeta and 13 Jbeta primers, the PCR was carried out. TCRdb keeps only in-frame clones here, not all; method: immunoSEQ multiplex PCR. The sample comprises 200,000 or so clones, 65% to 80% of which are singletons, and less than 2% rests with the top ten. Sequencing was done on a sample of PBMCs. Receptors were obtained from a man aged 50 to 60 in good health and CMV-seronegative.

CDR3 sequence reads: CASSLNGRGVDEQFF. CDR3 in DNA: TGTGCCAGCAGCTTGAACGGGAGGGGGGTTGATGAGCAGTTCTTC. The genes are TRBV7-3 and TRBJ2-1, with TRBD2 identical over 8 bases. The V segment lost 3 bases and the J segment 8 bases; nucleotides outside the gene matches: 9. The CDR3 runs 15 residues. Germline CDR1 SGHTA, CDR2 FQGTGA.

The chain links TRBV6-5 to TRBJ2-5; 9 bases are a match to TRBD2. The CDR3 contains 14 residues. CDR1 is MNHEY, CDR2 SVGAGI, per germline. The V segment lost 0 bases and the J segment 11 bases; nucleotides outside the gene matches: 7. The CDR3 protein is CASSYSTSGWEQYF. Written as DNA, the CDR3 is TGTGCCAGCAGTTACTCGACTAGCGGTTGGGAGCAGTACTTC.

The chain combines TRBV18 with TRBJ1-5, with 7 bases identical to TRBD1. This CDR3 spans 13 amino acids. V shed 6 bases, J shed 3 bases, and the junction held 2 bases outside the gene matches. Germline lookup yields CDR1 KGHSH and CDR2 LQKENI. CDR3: CASSGQINQPQHF. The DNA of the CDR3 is TGTGCCAGCTCGGGACAGATCAATCAGCCCCAGCATTTT.

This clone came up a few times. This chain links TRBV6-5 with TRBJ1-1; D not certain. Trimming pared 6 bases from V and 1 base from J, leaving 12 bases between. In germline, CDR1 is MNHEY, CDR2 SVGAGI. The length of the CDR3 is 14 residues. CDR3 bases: TGTGCCAGCAGAGCCCCTCACGGGAACACTGAAGCTTTCTTT. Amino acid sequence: CASRAPHGNTEAFF.

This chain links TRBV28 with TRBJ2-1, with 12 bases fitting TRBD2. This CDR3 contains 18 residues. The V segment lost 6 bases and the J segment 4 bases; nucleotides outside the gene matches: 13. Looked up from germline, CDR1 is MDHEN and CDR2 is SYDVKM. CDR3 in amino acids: CASSRRAPGLAGYNEQFF. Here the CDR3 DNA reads TGTGCCAGCAGCCGGAGGGCTCCCGGACTAGCGGGGTACAATGAGCAGTTCTTC.

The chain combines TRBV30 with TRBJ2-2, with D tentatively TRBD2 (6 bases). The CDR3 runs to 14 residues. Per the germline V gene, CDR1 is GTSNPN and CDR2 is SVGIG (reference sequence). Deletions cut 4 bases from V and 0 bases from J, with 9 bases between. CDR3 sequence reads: CAWIGGTNTGELFF. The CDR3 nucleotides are TGTGCCTGGATCGGCGGGACGAACACCGGGGAGCTGTTTTTT.

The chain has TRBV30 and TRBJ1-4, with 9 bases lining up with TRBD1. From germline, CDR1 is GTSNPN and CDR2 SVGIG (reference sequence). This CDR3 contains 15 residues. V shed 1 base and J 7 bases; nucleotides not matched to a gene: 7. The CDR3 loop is CAWSGPGQGGEKLFF. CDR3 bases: TGTGCCTGGAGTGGACCGGGACAGGGAGGTGAAAAACTGTTTTTT.

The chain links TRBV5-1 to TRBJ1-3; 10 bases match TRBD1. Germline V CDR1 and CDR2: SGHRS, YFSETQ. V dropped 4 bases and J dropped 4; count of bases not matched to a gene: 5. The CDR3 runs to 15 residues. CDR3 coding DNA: TGCGCCAGCAGCCTGGACAGGGGGACGGGAAACACCATATATTTT. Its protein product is CASSLDRGTGNTIYF.

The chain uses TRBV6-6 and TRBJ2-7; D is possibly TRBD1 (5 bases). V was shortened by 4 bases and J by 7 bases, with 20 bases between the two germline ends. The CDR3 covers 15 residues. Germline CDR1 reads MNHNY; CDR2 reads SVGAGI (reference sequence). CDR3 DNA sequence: TGTGCCAGCAGTTGGGGTAGCAGGACACCTGAAGAGCAGTACTTC. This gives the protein CASSWGSRTPEEQYF.

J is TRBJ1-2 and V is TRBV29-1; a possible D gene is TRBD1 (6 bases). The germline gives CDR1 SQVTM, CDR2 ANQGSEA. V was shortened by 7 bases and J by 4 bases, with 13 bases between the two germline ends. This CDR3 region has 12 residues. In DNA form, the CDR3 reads TGCAGCGCCGCAGGGGCCATCTATGGCTACACCTTC. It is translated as CSAAGAIYGYTF.

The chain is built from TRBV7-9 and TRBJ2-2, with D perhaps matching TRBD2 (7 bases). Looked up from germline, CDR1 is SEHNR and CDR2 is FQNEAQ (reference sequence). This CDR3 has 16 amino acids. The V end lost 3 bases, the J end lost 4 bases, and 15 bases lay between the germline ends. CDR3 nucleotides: TGTGCCAGCAGCTTCAAGGGGGGGGCGGTCACCGGGGAGCTGTTTTTT. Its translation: CASSFKGGAVTGELFF.

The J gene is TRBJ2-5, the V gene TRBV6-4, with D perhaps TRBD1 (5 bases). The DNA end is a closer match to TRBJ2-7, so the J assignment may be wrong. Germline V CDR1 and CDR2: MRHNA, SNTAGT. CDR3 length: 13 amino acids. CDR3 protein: CASSEQVGHEQYF. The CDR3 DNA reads TGTGCCAGCAGTGAACAGGTCGGCCACGAGCAGTACTTC.

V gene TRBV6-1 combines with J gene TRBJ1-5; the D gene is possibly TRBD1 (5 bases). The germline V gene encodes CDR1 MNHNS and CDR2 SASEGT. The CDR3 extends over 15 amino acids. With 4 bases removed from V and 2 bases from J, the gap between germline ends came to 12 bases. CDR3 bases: TGTGCCAGCAGTGGGACAACCACGGGCAATCAGCCCCAGCATTTT. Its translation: CASSGTTTGNQPQHF.

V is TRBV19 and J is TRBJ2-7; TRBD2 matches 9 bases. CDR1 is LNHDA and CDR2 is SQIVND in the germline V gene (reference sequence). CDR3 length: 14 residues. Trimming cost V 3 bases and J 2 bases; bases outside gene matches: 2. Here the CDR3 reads CASSITSGPYEQYF. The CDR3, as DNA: TGTGCCAGTAGTATCACTAGCGGGCCCTACGAGCAGTACTTC.

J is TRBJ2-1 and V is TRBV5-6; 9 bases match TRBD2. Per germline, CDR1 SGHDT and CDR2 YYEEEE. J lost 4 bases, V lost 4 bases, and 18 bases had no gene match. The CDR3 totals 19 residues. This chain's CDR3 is CASSPTVGSGSGGYNEQFF. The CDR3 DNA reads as TGTGCCAGCAGCCCTACCGTTGGTAGCGGGAGTGGGGGATACAATGAGCAGTTCTTC.

The CDR3 region is CASATGWNQPQHF. CDR3 nucleotides: TGTGCCAGCGCGACAGGGTGGAATCAGCCCCAGCATTTT. V and J are TRBV18 and TRBJ1-5; 7 bases map to TRBD1. The CDR3 loop spans 13 amino acids. Looked up from germline, CDR1 is KGHSH and CDR2 is LQKENI. V lost 8 bases, J lost 4 bases, and 5 bases stayed unmatched.

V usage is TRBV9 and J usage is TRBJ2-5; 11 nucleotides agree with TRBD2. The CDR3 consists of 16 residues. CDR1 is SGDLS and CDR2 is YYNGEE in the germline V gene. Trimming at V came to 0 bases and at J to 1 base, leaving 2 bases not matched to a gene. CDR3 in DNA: TGTGCCAGCAGCGTAGAAACTAGCGGGAGCCAAGAGACCCAGTACTTC. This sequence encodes CASSVETSGSQETQYF.

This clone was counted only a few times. In DNA form, the CDR3 reads TGTGCCATCAGGAGTCTGGCAGGAAATTCACCCCTCCACTTT. It yields the protein CAIRSLAGNSPLHF. The chain has TRBV10-3 and TRBJ1-6; no firm D call. V was cut by 6 bases and J by 7 bases, with 13 bases left in between. The CDR3 spans 14 residues. The germline V gene encodes CDR1 ENHRY and CDR2 SYGVKD.

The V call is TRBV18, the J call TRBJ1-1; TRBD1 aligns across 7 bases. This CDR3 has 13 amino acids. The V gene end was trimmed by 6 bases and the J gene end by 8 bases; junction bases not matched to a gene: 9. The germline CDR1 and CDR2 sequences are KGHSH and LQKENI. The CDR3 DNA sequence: TGTGCCAGCTCTTTACAGGGGAGTGGAGAAGCTTTCTTT. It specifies CASSLQGSGEAFF.

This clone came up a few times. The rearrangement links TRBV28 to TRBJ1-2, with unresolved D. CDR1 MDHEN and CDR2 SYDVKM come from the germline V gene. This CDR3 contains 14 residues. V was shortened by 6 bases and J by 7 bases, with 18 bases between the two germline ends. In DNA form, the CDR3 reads TGTGCCAGCAGCACCCCCTTGGGTGGAGGTGGCTACACCTTC. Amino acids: CASSTPLGGGGYTF.

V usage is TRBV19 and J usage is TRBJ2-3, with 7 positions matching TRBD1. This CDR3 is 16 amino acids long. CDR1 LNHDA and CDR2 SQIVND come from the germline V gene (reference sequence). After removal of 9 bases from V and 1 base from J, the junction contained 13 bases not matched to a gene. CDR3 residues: CASSRGRQGGTDTQYF. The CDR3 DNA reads TGTGCCAGCTCCCGAGGGAGACAGGGAGGCACAGATACGCAGTATTTT.